These 9 T cell receptor beta chains originate from one sample sequenced in a study of cytomegalovirus exposure and HLA in healthy donors. 60 Vbeta and 13 Jbeta primers were used in PCR. TCRdb's table, derived via immunoSEQ multiplex PCR, lists solely in-frame clones and lacks some. The top ten hold 4% of the sample, which has about 130,000 clones, about 68% seen once. Sequences were obtained from PBMCs. Receptors were obtained from a man between 40 and 49 years old in good health and CMV-seropositive.

The chain carries TRBV30 and TRBJ1-2, with TRBD1 as a possible D gene (6 bases). There are 13 residues in the CDR3. CDR1 GTSNPN and CDR2 SVGIG come from the germline V gene (reference sequence). Trimming pared 0 bases from V and 4 bases from J, leaving 9 bases between. The CDR3 nucleotides are TGTGCCTGGAGTGTCCAGGGGCGCTATGGCTACACCTTC. It codes for CAWSVQGRYGYTF.

This clone was observed a few times. The chain joins TRBV10-3 to TRBJ2-1; 7 bases match TRBD2. This CDR3 is built from 15 residues. Germline loops: CDR1 ENHRY, CDR2 SYGVKD. The V and J ends lost 2 bases and 7 bases, in that order; junction bases with no gene match: 8. This CDR3 is CAISEIKGRDNEQFF. The CDR3 DNA sequence: TGTGCCATCAGTGAGATTAAAGGGAGGGATAATGAGCAGTTCTTC.

The rearrangement links TRBV29-1 to TRBJ2-5; 9 positions agree with TRBD1. The CDR3 loop spans 12 amino acids. The V segment lost 6 bases and the J segment 4 bases; nucleotides outside the gene matches: 3. Per germline, CDR1 SQVTM and CDR2 ANQGSEA. This chain's CDR3 is CSVAGQGETQYF. CDR3 sequence (DNA): TGCAGCGTCGCGGGACAGGGAGAGACCCAGTACTTC.

This chain connects TRBV6-5 to TRBJ1-1; the D gene is possibly TRBD1 (5 bases). The V gene lost 10 bases and the J gene lost 4 bases, with 22 bases spanning the gap. The CDR3 sequence is 15 residues long. CDR1 and CDR2 from the germline V gene are MNHEY and SVGAGI. For the CDR3, the DNA is TGTGCCACCTCACGGGGGGGAACGGCCGGCACTGAAGCTTTCTTT. This sequence encodes CATSRGGTAGTEAFF.

This clone was picked up one time. Other DNA sequences within the sample encode an identical CDR3. The rearrangement uses TRBV15 and TRBJ2-1, with D maybe TRBD2 (6 bases). With 3 bases removed from V and 1 base from J, the gap between germline ends came to 10 bases. This CDR3 comprises 15 residues. Germline CDR1 and CDR2: LNHNV and YYDKDF (reference sequence). CDR3: CATSRGGGSYNEQFF. CDR3 in DNA: TGTGCCACCAGCAGGGGGGGAGGATCCTACAATGAGCAGTTCTTC.

The CDR3 nucleotides are TGTGCCAGCATCCCCGCTCGGAATGAAAAACTGTTTTTT. Translation gives CASIPARNEKLFF. The chain couples TRBV2 to TRBJ1-4; D uncertain. Germline values: CDR1 SNHLY, CDR2 FYNNEI. The V end lost 7 bases, the J end lost 5 bases, and 11 bases lay between the germline ends. This CDR3 has 13 amino acids. Looking up the rest from reference TRBV2 and TRBJ1-4 gives the full variable domain: EPEVTQTPSHQVTQMGQEVILRCVPISNHLYFYWYRQILGQKVEFLVSFYNNEISEKSEIFDDQFSVERPDGSNFTLKIRSTKLEDSAMYFCASIPARNEKLFFGSGTQLSVL.

This chain connects TRBV29-1 to TRBJ1-1; 8 bases agree with TRBD1. Germline CDR1 and CDR2: SQVTM and ANQGSEA. V lost 6 bases to trimming and J lost 7 bases; unmatched junction nucleotides: 7. CDR3 size: 12 residues. The CDR3: CSVAGQAIEAFF. CDR3 in DNA: TGCAGCGTCGCGGGACAGGCCATTGAAGCTTTCTTT.

The chain carries TRBV29-1 and TRBJ2-3, with 10 positions matching TRBD2. Per the germline V gene, CDR1 is SQVTM and CDR2 is ANQGSEA. V shed 3 bases and J 2 bases; nucleotides not matched to a gene: 8. CDR3 length equals 16 residues. CDR3 nucleotides: TGCAGCGTTGATCCGGGACTAGCGCGAACCACAGATACGCAGTATTTT. Amino acids: CSVDPGLARTTDTQYF.

This chain links TRBV9 with TRBJ2-7; 9 positions match TRBD2. The germline CDR1 and CDR2 sequences are SGDLS and YYNGEE. After removal of 2 bases from V and 4 bases from J, the junction contained 7 bases not matched to a gene. The CDR3 is made up of 15 amino acids. CDR3 in DNA: TGTGCCAGCAGCGTGGCCCCGGGACTAGCTTACGAGCAGTACTTC. Protein sequence: CASSVAPGLAYEQYF. The whole variable domain, remainder taken from reference TRBV9 and TRBJ2-7, is DSGVTQTPKHLITATGQRVTLRCSPRSGDLSVYWYQQSLDQGLQFLIQYYNGEERAKGNILERFSAQQFPDLHSELNLSSLELGDSALYFCASSVAPGLAYEQYFGPGTRLTVT.